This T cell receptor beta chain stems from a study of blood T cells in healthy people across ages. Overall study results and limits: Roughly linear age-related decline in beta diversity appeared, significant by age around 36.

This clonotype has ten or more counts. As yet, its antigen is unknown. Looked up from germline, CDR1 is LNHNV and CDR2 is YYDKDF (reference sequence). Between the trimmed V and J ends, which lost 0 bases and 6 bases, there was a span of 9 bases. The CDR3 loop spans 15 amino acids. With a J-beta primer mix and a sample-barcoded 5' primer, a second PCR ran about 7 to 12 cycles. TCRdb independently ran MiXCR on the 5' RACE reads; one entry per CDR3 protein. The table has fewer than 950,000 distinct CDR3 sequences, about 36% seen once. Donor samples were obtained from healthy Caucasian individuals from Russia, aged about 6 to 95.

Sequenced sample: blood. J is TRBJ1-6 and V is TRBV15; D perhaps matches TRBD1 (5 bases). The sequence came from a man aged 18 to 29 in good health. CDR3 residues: CATSRDKGPNSPLHF. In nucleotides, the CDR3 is TGTGCCACCAGCAGAGATAAGGGACCTAATTCACCCCTCCACTTT.